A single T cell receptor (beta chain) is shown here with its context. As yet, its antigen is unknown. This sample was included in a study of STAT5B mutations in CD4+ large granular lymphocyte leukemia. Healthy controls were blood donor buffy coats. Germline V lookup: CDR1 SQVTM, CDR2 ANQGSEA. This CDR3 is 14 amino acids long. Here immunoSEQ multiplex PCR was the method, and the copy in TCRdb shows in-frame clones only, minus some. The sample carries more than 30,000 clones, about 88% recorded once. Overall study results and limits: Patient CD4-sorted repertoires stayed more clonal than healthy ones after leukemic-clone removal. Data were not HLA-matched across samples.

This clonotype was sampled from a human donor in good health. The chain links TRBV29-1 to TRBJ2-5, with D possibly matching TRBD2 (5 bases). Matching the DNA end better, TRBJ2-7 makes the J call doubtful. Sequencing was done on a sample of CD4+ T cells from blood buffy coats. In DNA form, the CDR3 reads TGCAGCGTTGGGGGAGTAGGTAGCTCCTACGAGCAGTACTTC. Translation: CSVGGVGSSYEQYF.